This is a list of T cell receptor beta chains from one sample in a study of shared clonotypes between healthy human individuals. Libraries were prepared by immunoSEQ multiplex PCR; TCRdb keeps only in-frame clonotypes and omits some of them. The sample contains 2 million to 2.5 million clones, approximately 94% of which appear only once. Sequenced sample: naive CD4+ T cells sorted from blood. These receptors came from a man aged 18 to 29 in good health. The CDR3 runs from the conserved cysteine through the conserved F or W. A D gene is named only where the DNA matches it firmly. The size entry is marked missing in some rows and otherwise reads once, few, many or a size class.

d_call	clone_size	v_call	j_call	cdr3_aa	cdr3_nt
TRBD2	.	TRBV30	TRBJ2-3	CARSGGAGGTQYF	TGTGCCCGTAGCGGGGGGGCCGGGGGTACGCAGTATTTT
TRBD2	.	TRBV10-3	TRBJ2-1	CAISELAGVPEQFF	TGTGCCATCAGTGAGCTAGCGGGAGTTCCTGAGCAGTTCTTC
TRBD1	few	TRBV11-2	TRBJ1-1	CASSFGTANTEAFF	TGTGCCAGCAGCTTCGGGACAGCGAACACTGAAGCTTTCTTT
.	.	TRBV5-1	TRBJ2-2	CASSLGTGNTGELFF	TGCGCCAGCAGCTTGGGAACGGGCAACACCGGGGAGCTGTTTTTT
TRBD1	.	TRBV6-5	TRBJ1-6	CASSQDGTGFSPLHF	TGTGCCAGCAGCCAAGATGGGACAGGGTTTTCACCCCTCCACTTT
.	.	TRBV11-2	TRBJ2-5	CASSLGWTASILEQETQYF	TGTGCCAGCAGCTTGGGTTGGACAGCATCAATCCTGGAGCAAGAGACCCAGTACTTC
.	.	TRBV6-1	TRBJ1-2	CASSESPAAHYGYTF	TGTGCCAGCAGTGAATCTCCGGCTGCTCACTATGGCTACACCTTC
.	.	TRBV5-6	TRBJ2-7	CASSLGDRDYYEQYF	TGTGCCAGCAGCTTAGGCGACAGGGACTACTACGAGCAGTACTTC
TRBD1	.	TRBV18	TRBJ1-3	CASSRQGVGNTIYF	TGTGCCAGCTCGCGACAGGGAGTCGGAAACACCATATATTTT
.	.	TRBV2	TRBJ2-3	CASSEDPRDNTDTQYF	TGTGCCAGCAGTGAAGATCCCAGGGATAACACAGATACGCAGTATTTT
.	.	TRBV7-7	TRBJ2-2	CASSLVVGDTGELFF	TGTGCTAGCAGCTTAGTAGTGGGGGACACCGGGGAGCTGTTTTTT
.	.	TRBV7-2	TRBJ1-3	CASSLARGNTIYF	TGTGCCAGCAGCTTAGCGCGAGGAAACACCATATATTTT
TRBD2	.	TRBV6-4	TRBJ2-3	CASSGNSGTSPQYF	TGTGCCAGCAGTGGTAATAGCGGGACTAGCCCACAGTATTTT
.	.	TRBV10-3	TRBJ2-1	CAISDFLGDEQFF	TGTGCCATCAGTGACTTCCTCGGCGATGAGCAGTTCTTC
TRBD1	once	TRBV28	TRBJ1-4	CASSPGTEIEKLFF	TGTGCCAGCAGCCCCGGGACAGAGATTGAAAAACTGTTTTTT
.	.	TRBV7-2	TRBJ2-3	CASSLKVQGVGYTQYF	TGTGCCAGCAGCTTAAAAGTACAGGGAGTAGGGTATACGCAGTATTTT
TRBD2	.	TRBV19	TRBJ2-1	CASSIGTTSGRSYNEQFF	TGTGCCAGTAGTATAGGGACAACTAGCGGGAGGTCCTACAATGAGCAGTTCTTC
TRBD2	.	TRBV9	TRBJ2-2	CASSARLGLAGGLPGELFF	TGTGCCAGCAGCGCCCGTCTGGGACTAGCGGGGGGTCTGCCCGGGGAGCTGTTTTTT
TRBD1	.	TRBV29-1	TRBJ1-1	CSVGSGGEAFF	TGCAGCGTTGGGTCAGGGGGTGAAGCTTTCTTT
.	.	TRBV27	TRBJ2-4	CASSFYAPGQASIKNIQYF	TGTGCCAGCAGTTTTTATGCCCCGGGGCAGGCTTCAATCAAAAACATTCAGTACTTC
.	.	TRBV18	TRBJ2-5	CASSPEGQETQYF	TGTGCCAGCTCACCGGAAGGCCAAGAGACCCAGTACTTC
.	.	TRBV4-1	TRBJ1-5	CASSQDWGGGGQPQHF	TGCGCCAGCAGCCAAGATTGGGGTGGGGGGGGTCAGCCCCAGCATTTT
.	.	TRBV19	TRBJ2-7	CASSKADIPYEQYF	TGTGCCAGTAGTAAGGCCGACATCCCCTACGAGCAGTACTTC
TRBD2	.	TRBV5-1	TRBJ2-5	CASSFGTSGAETQYF	TGCGCCAGCAGCTTCGGGACTAGCGGGGCGGAGACCCAGTACTTC
.	.	TRBV5-1	TRBJ2-7	CASKVGITYEQYF	TGCGCCAGCAAGGTCGGGATCACCTACGAGCAGTACTTC
.	.	TRBV5-1	TRBJ2-7	CASSPGVGYHEQYF	TGCGCCAGCAGCCCGGGGGTGGGATACCACGAGCAGTACTTC
.	once	TRBV6-5	TRBJ1-2	CAISESEGRGYTF	TGTGCCATCAGTGAGTCTGAGGGACGTGGCTACACCTTC
.	.	TRBV19	TRBJ1-2	CASSDSLYSYTF	TGTGCCAGTAGCGATTCGCTGTATAGCTACACCTTC
.	.	TRBV27	TRBJ1-1	CASSLGRGTEAFF	TGTGCCAGCAGTTTAGGTCGGGGCACTGAAGCTTTCTTT
.	.	TRBV12-5	TRBJ2-7	CASGLPQGYEQYF	TGTGCTAGTGGTTTGCCCCAGGGCTACGAGCAGTACTTC
.	.	TRBV2	TRBJ1-1	CASHLSSVVNTEAFF	TGTGCCAGCCACTTGAGTAGCGTGGTGAACACTGAAGCTTTCTTT
.	.	TRBV6-5	TRBJ1-2	CASSTTQLNGYTF	TGTGCCAGCAGTACCACTCAACTCAACGGCTACACCTTC
TRBD2	.	TRBV5-4	TRBJ2-3	CASSASGRATDTQYF	TGTGCCAGCAGCGCTAGCGGGAGGGCCACAGATACGCAGTATTTT
.	.	TRBV10-3	TRBJ1-6	CAISSELQGSPLHF	TGTGCCATCAGTTCTGAACTACAGGGATCACCCCTCCACTTT
TRBD1	.	TRBV7-2	TRBJ2-7	CASSWTGAYEQYF	TGTGCCAGCAGCTGGACAGGGGCCTACGAGCAGTACTTC
.	.	TRBV5-1	TRBJ2-7	CASSSGGRSYEQYF	TGCGCCAGCAGCTCAGGAGGCAGATCTTACGAGCAGTACTTC
.	.	TRBV7-9	TRBJ2-7	CASSLAVDGTSRF	TGTGCCAGCAGCTTAGCCGTAGACGGCACGTCTCGTTTC
.	.	TRBV5-1	TRBJ2-5	CASSLGTRGRETQYF	TGCGCCAGCAGCTTAGGAACTAGAGGGAGAGAGACCCAGTACTTC
.	.	TRBV28	TRBJ2-5	CASGYGSVFRETQYF	TGTGCCAGCGGGTATGGGTCCGTTTTTCGAGAGACCCAGTACTTC
.	.	TRBV7-2	TRBJ2-1	CASSSPDGYNEQFF	TGTGCCAGCAGCTCTCCGGATGGGTACAATGAGCAGTTCTTC
TRBD2	once	TRBV7-9	TRBJ2-7	CASSFGGSSYEQYF	TGTGCCAGCAGCTTCGGGGGGAGCTCCTACGAGCAGTACTTC
.	.	TRBV27	TRBJ1-3	CASTSGGLGGNTIYF	TGTGCCAGCACCTCTGGGGGGCTAGGTGGAAACACCATATATTTT
TRBD1	.	TRBV6-5	TRBJ1-2	CASSSRDRGDYGYTF	TGTGCCAGCAGCTCCCGGGACAGGGGCGACTATGGCTACACCTTC
TRBD1	.	TRBV7-6	TRBJ1-1	CASSLVAGGSAEAFF	TGTGCCAGCAGCTTAGTCGCAGGGGGATCCGCTGAAGCTTTCTTT
TRBD2	.	TRBV4-1	TRBJ2-5	CASSQDPGLAGEQETQYF	TGCGCCAGCAGCCAAGATCCGGGACTAGCGGGAGAGCAAGAGACCCAGTACTTC
.	.	TRBV6-6	TRBJ2-1	CASSRTVHGEQFF	TGTGCCAGCAGTCGAACTGTACACGGTGAGCAGTTCTTC
.	.	TRBV25-1	TRBJ1-5	CASSDRVSQPQHF	TGTGCCAGCAGTGACAGGGTAAGCCAGCCCCAGCATTTT
.	.	TRBV9	TRBJ2-5	CASSMGGLETQYF	TGTGCCAGCAGCATGGGGGGGCTTGAGACCCAGTACTTC
TRBD2	.	TRBV4-3	TRBJ2-7	CASSQDAVAGALSSYEQYF	TGCGCCAGCAGCCAAGATGCGGTAGCGGGAGCCCTGAGCTCCTACGAGCAGTACTTC
.	.	TRBV6-6	TRBJ2-1	CASSYSSVNGVGEQFF	TGTGCCAGCAGTTACTCGTCGGTAAATGGGGTGGGTGAGCAGTTCTTC